Listed here are 18 T cell receptor beta chains from one sample, sequenced in a study of GPR56 and killer-like receptors on CD4 memory cells. No DNA is given; TCRdb re-called the reads and lists each CDR3 protein once. This repertoire comprises 3,000 or so distinct CDR3 sequences; its ten largest clones make up 3.2%. Sorting by FACS used killer cell lectin-like receptor and GPR56 expression to define five CD4+ populations. Sequencing input: memory CD4+ T cells from blood. The source of these receptors is a human donor in good health.

This clonotype is medium-sized by frequency. The chain carries TRBV7-9 and TRBJ2-5; TCRdb gives TRBD1 as the D gene, but with no DNA this cannot be confirmed. In germline, CDR1 is SEHNR, CDR2 FQNEAQ (reference sequence). CDR3 length: 15 amino acids. CDR3 in amino acids: CASSRGQGLQETQYF.

This clonotype is labeled medium-sized based on frequency. The chain uses TRBV18 and TRBJ2-2. This CDR3 contains 16 residues. The germline gives CDR1 KGHSH, CDR2 LQKENI. The CDR3 here is CASSQWDIANTGELFF.

The chain's CDR3 is CASSQDRAYEQFF. V and J are TRBV4-3 and TRBJ2-1; TCRdb's assignment of TRBD2 cannot be checked, as there is no DNA. Looked up from germline, CDR1 is LGHNA and CDR2 is YSLEER. The CDR3 is made up of 13 amino acids.

Judged by frequency, this clonotype is medium-sized (0.01 to 0.1%). This sequence joins TRBV19 and TRBJ1-1; lacking DNA, the TRBD1 call made by TCRdb goes unchecked. This CDR3 is 15 amino acids long. Germline CDR1 reads LNHDA; CDR2 reads SQIVND (reference sequence). This CDR3 is CASSIKRGGGSEAFF.

V usage is TRBV9 and J usage is TRBJ2-5. Looked up from germline, CDR1 is SGDLS and CDR2 is YYNGEE. The CDR3 contains 14 residues. CDR3 in amino acids: CASSVEPGEETQYF.

This clonotype ranks as medium-sized in terms of frequency. The chain recombines TRBV7-2 with TRBJ2-5. CDR3 size: 14 residues. Germline V lookup: CDR1 SGHTA, CDR2 FQGNSA. The CDR3 loop reads CASSLAKYQETQYF.

This clonotype is identified as large (0.1 to 1%) from frequency. The J gene is TRBJ1-2, the V gene TRBV19; the D gene TCRdb calls, TRBD1, cannot be checked with no DNA. Germline loops: CDR1 LNHDA, CDR2 SQIVND (reference sequence). CDR3 length equals 15 residues. The CDR3 protein is CASSTSTGSSYGYTF.

This clonotype is medium-sized (0.01 to 0.1%) by frequency. The rearrangement links TRBV29-1 to TRBJ1-1; checking the TCRdb D call of TRBD1 is not possible without DNA. The CDR3 loop spans 16 amino acids. Germline V lookup: CDR1 SQVTM, CDR2 ANQGSEA. The CDR3 loop reads CSVVRGGLSTNTEAFF.

In terms of frequency, this clonotype is medium-sized. V usage is TRBV6-2 or TRBV6-3 and J usage is TRBJ1-3; TCRdb reports TRBD1, a call that lacks DNA to check it against. The CDR3 consists of 15 residues. Per germline, CDR1 MNHEY and CDR2 SVGEGT. CDR3 sequence reads: CASSYGDRDRNTIYF.

This clonotype is large by frequency. V usage is TRBV19 and J usage is TRBJ1-1. This CDR3 has 11 residues. CDR1 and CDR2 (germline): LNHDA, SQIVND (reference sequence). CDR3 residues: CASRTGPEAFF.

The V gene is TRBV6-1, the J gene TRBJ2-3; no DNA is available, so the TRBD2 call from TCRdb remains unchecked. There are 19 residues in the CDR3. Germline V gene lookup returns CDR1 MNHNS and CDR2 SASEGT. The CDR3 is CASSESLAGETSSTDTQYF.

This chain uses TRBV20-1 with TRBJ2-5; TCRdb outputs TRBD1, but without DNA this stays unchecked. Germline V gene sequence: CDR1 DFQATT, CDR2 SNEGSKA (reference sequence). CDR3 length: 13 amino acids. CDR3 amino acids: CSAVAGARETQYF.

The chain employs TRBV9 and TRBJ1-1. The CDR3 is made up of 13 amino acids. Looked up from germline, CDR1 is SGDLS and CDR2 is YYNGEE. CDR3 in amino acids: CASSYSLSTEAFF.

This chain joins TRBV4-1 and TRBJ2-3; as DNA is missing, the TRBD1 call by TCRdb cannot be tested. The CDR3 loop spans 18 amino acids. From germline, CDR1 is MGHRA and CDR2 YSYEKL. Here the CDR3 reads CASSQDSGPVGSTDTQYF.

The chain uses TRBV2 and TRBJ2-1; there is no DNA to check the TCRdb D call of TRBD1. The CDR3 is made up of 15 amino acids. The germline CDR1 and CDR2 sequences are SNHLY and FYNNEI. This CDR3 reads CASSEGQGMWDEQFF.

In terms of frequency, this clonotype is medium-sized. The chain joins TRBV11-1 to TRBJ2-5; TCRdb's D call, TRBD2, is unchecked because there is no DNA. The CDR3 is 15 residues long. Germline-derived CDR1 and CDR2 are SGHAT and FQDESV (reference sequence). The CDR3 spells CASSQNKLASETQYF.

This clonotype is classed as medium-sized by frequency. This sequence joins TRBV29-1 and TRBJ2-3; as DNA is missing, the TRBD1 call by TCRdb cannot be tested. The CDR3 is 14 amino acids. Germline assignment: CDR1 SQVTM and CDR2 ANQGSEA. The CDR3 here is CSVEPGQGSDTQYF.

This chain joins TRBV7-9 and TRBJ1-1; TCRdb indicates TRBD1, and absent DNA this call remains unverified. The germline gives CDR1 SEHNR, CDR2 FQNEAQ (reference sequence). The CDR3 sequence is 14 residues long. CDR3 region: CASSLARQGTEAFF.